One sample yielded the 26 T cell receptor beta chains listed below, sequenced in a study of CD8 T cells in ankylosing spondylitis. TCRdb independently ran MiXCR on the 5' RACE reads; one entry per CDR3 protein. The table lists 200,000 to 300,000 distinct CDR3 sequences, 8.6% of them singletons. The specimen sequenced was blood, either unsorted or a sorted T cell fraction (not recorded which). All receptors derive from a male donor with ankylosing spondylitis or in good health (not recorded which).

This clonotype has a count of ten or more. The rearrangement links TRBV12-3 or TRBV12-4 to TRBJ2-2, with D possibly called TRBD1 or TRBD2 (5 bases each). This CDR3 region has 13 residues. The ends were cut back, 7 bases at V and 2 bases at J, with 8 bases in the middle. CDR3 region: CASTRDNTGELFF. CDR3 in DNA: TGTGCCAGCACCCGGGACAACACCGGGGAGCTGTTTTTT.

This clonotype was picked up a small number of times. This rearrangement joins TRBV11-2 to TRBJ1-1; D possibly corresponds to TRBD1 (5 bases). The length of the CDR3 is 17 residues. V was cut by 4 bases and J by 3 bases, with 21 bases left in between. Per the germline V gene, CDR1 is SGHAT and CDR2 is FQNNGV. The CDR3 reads CASSSSLQWGGDTEAFF. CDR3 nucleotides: TGTGCCAGCAGCTCATCCCTCCAGTGGGGGGGGGACACTGAAGCTTTCTTT.

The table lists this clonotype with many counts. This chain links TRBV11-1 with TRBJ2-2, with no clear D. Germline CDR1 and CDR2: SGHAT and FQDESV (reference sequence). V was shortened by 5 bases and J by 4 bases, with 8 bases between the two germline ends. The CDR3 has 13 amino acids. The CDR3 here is CASSVTRTGELFF. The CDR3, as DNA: TGTGCCAGCAGCGTAACCCGCACCGGGGAGCTGTTTTTT.

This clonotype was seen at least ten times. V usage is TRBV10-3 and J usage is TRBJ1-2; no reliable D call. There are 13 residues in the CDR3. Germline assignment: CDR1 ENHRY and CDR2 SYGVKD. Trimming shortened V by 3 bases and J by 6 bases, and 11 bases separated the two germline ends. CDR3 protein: CAISDGDFDGYTF. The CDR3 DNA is TGTGCCATCAGTGACGGGGATTTCGATGGCTACACCTTC.

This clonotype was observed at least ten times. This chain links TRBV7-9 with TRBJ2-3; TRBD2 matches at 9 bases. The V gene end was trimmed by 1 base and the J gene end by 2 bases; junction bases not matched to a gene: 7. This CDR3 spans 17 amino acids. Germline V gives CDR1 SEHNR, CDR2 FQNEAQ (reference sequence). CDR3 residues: CASSLGDSGSFTDTQYF. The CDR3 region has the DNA TGTGCCAGCAGCTTAGGTGATAGCGGGAGCTTCACAGATACGCAGTATTTT.

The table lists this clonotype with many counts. The CDR3 spells CASSRNTGVRSYNEQFF. As DNA, the CDR3 is TGCGCCAGCAGCCGAAACACAGGGGTCCGATCCTACAATGAGCAGTTCTTC. The chain combines TRBV4-3 with TRBJ2-1, with TRBD1 matching 7 bases. Trimming cost V 4 bases and J 1 base; bases outside gene matches: 10. This CDR3 contains 17 residues. Germline values: CDR1 LGHNA, CDR2 YSLEER.

The CDR3 loop reads CASSQGGGDTEAFF. The DNA of the CDR3 is TGTGCCAGCAGCCAGGGGGGTGGGGACACTGAAGCTTTCTTT. This chain connects TRBV13 to TRBJ1-1, with 7 bases aligning to TRBD1. The germline CDR1 and CDR2 sequences are PRHDT and FYEKMQ (reference sequence). The CDR3 consists of 14 residues. Trimming removed 5 bases from V and 3 bases from J; junction bases left unmatched: 6. The full variable domain, completed using reference TRBV13 and TRBJ1-1, is AAGVIQSPRHLIKEKRETATLKCYPIPRHDTVYWYQQGPGQDPQFLISFYEKMQSDKGSIPDRFSAQQFSDYHSELNMSSLELGDSALYFCASSQGGGDTEAFFGQGTRLTVV.

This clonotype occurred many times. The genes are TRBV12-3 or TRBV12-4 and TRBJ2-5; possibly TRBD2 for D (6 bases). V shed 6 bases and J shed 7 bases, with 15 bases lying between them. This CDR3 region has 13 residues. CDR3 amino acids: CASRLTSRGTQYF. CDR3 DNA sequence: TGTGCCAGCAGGCTCACTAGCAGAGGGACCCAGTACTTC.

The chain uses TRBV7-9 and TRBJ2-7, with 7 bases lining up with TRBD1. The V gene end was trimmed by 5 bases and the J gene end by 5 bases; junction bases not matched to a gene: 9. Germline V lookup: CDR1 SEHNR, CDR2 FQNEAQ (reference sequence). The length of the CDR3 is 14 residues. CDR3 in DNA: TGTGCCAGCAGCCCCCGACAGGGCTTGAACGAGCAGTACTTC. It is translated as CASSPRQGLNEQYF.

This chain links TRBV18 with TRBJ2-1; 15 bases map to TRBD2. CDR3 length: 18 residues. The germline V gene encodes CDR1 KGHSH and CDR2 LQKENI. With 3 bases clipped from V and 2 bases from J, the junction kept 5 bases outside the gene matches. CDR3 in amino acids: CASSPGTSGRSPYNEQFF. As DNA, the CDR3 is TGTGCCAGCTCACCTGGGACTAGCGGGAGGAGCCCCTACAATGAGCAGTTCTTC.

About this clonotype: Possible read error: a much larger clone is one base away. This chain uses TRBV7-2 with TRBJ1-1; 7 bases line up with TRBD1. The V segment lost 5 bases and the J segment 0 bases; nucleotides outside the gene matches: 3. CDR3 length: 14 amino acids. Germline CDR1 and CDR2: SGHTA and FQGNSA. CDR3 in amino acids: CASSRDSLNTEAFF. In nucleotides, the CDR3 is TGTGCCAGCAGCCGGGACAGCCTGAACACTGAAGCTTTCTTT.

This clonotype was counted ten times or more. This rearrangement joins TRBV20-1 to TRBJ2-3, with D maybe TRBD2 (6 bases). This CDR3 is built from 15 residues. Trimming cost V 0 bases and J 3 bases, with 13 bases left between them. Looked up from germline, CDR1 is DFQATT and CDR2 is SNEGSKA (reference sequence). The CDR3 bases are TGCAGTGCTAGAGATCCGAACCGGGGGACAGATACGCAGTATTTT. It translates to CSARDPNRGTDTQYF.

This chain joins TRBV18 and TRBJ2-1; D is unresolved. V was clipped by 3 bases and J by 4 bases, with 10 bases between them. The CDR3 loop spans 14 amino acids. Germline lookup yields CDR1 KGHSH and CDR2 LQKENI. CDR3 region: CASSPTALYNEQFF. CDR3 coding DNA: TGTGCCAGCTCACCCACAGCATTATACAATGAGCAGTTCTTC.

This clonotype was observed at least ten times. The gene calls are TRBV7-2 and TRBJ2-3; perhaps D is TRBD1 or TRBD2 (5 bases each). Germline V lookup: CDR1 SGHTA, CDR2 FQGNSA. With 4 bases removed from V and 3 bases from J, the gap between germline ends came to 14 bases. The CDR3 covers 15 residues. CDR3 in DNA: TGTGCCAGCAGCTCGACTGGGGGAGAGACAGATACGCAGTATTTT. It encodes CASSSTGGETDTQYF.

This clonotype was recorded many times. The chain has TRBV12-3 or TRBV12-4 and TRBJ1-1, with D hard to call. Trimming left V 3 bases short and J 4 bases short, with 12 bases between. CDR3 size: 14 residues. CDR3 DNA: TGTGCCAGCAGTTTTGAGGGTAGGATCACTGAAGCTTTCTTT. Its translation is CASSFEGRITEAFF.

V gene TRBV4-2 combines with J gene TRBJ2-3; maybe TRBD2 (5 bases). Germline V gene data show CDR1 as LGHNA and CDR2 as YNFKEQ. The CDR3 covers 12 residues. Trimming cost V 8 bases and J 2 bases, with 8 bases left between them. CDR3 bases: TGTGCCAGCGGACTCCCCACAGATACGCAGTATTTT. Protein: CASGLPTDTQYF.

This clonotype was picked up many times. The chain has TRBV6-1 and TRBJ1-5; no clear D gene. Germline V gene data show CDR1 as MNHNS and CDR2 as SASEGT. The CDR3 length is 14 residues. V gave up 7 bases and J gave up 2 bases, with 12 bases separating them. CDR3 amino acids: CASMEVQGNQPQHF. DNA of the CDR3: TGTGCCAGCATGGAGGTCCAGGGCAATCAGCCCCAGCATTTT.

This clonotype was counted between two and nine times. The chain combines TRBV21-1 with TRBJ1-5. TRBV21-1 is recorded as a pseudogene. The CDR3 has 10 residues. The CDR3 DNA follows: TGTGCCAGCAGCCGTCAGCCCCAGCATTTT. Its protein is CASSRQPQHF.

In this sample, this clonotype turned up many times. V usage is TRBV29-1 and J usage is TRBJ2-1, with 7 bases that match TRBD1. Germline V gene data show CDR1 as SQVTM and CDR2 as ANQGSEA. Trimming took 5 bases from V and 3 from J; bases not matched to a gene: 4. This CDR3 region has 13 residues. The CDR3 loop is CSVSSGGYNEQFF. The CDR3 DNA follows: TGCAGCGTTAGCTCAGGGGGCTACAATGAGCAGTTCTTC.

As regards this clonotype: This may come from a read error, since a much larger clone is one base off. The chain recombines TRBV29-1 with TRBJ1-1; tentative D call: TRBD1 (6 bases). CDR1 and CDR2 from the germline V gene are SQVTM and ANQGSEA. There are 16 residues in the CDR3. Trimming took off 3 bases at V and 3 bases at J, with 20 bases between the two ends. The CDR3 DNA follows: TGCAGCGTTGATGGTATGACAGGTTCGGCGTACACTGAAGCTTTCTTT. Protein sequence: CSVDGMTGSAYTEAFF.

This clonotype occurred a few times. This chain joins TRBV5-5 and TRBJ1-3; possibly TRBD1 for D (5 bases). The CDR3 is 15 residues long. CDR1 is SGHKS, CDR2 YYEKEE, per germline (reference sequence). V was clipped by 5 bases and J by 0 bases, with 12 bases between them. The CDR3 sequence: CASRRDGYSGNTIYF. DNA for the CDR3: TGTGCCAGCAGGAGGGACGGCTACTCTGGAAACACCATATATTTT.

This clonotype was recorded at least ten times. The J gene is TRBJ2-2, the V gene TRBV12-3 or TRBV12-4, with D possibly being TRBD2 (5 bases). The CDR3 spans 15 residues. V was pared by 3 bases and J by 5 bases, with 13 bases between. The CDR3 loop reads CASSFRPRGTGELFF. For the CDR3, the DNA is TGTGCCAGCAGTTTTCGCCCCCGGGGAACCGGGGAGCTGTTTTTT.

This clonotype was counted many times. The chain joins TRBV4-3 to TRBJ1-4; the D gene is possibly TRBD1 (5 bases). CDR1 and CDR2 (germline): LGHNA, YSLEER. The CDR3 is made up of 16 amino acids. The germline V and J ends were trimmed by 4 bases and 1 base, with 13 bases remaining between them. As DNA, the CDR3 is TGCGCCAGCAGCCCCCATCACACAGGAACTAATGAAAAACTGTTTTTT. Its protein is CASSPHHTGTNEKLFF.

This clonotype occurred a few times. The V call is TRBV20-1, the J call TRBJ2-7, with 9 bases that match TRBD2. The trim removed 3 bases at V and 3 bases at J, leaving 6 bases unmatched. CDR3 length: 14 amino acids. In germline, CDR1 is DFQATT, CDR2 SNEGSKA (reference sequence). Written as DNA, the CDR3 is TGCAGTGCTAGTTGGGCGGGGGGGGGCTACGAGCAGTACTTC. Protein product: CSASWAGGGYEQYF.

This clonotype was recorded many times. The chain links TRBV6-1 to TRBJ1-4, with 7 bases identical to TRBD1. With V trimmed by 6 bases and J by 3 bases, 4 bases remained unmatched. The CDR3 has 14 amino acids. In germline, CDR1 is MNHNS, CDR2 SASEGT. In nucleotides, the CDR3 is TGTGCCAGCAGCAAGGGACAGTCTAATGAAAAACTGTTTTTT. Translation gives CASSKGQSNEKLFF.

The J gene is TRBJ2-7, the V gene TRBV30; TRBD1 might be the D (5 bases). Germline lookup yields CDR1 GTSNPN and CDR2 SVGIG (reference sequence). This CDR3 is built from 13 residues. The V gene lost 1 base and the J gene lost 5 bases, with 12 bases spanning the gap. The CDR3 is CAWSEGSRNEQYF. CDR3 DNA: TGTGCCTGGAGTGAGGGGTCGAGGAACGAGCAGTACTTC.